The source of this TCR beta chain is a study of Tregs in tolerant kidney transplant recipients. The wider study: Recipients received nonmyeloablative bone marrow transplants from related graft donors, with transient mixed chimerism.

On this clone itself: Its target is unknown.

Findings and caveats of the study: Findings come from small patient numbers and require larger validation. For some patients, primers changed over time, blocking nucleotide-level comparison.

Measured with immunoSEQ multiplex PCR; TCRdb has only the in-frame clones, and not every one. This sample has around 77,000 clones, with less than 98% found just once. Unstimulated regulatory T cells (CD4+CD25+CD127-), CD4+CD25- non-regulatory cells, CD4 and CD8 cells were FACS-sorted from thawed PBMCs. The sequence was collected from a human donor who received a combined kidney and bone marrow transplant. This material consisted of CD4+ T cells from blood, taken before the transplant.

The CDR3 reads CASSYATGAKEAFF. CDR3 bases: TGTGCCAGCAGTTACGCGACAGGGGCTAAAGAAGCTTTCTTT. The V gene is TRBV6-5, the J gene TRBJ1-1, with 8 bases matching TRBD1. This CDR3 has 14 residues. Germline CDR1 reads MNHEY; CDR2 reads SVGAGI. V shed 2 bases, J shed 8 bases, and the junction held 7 bases outside the gene matches.